The present T cell receptor beta chain was sequenced within a study of Ad26.COV2.S vaccination and SARS-CoV-2 variants. This CDR3 region has 16 residues. V lost 3 bases and J 6 bases, leaving 21 bases between the germline ends. In germline, CDR1 is MGHRA, CDR2 YSYEKL. Overall study findings and caveats: Breadth, reportedly substantial, characterized the spike-specific CD8+ and CD4+ T cell responses after vaccination. People who got the vaccine or the placebo had similar non-spike TCR breadth. It was vaccine recipients, not placebo recipients, who had the higher spike-specific TCR breadth.

This clone was recorded a few times. Its antigen is unidentified. Treatment: 19 received Ad26.COV2.S at low or high dose, single or two shots; roughly 5 received placebo; per-sample allocation not given. Material that was analyzed had been drawn on day 63 after the first vaccine or placebo injection. Whoever gave the sample was an adult aged 18-55 years in Boston. Produced via immunoSEQ multiplex PCR; TCRdb's table is partial and in-frame only. This sample carries hundreds of thousands of clones, approximately 88% of them seen once, and the ten largest clones take over 1.3%. The chain employs TRBV4-1 and TRBJ2-7; D remains unclear. The TCR originated in a person between 18 and 65 years old who received the Ad26.COV2.S COVID-19 vaccine or a placebo. Specimen: peripheral blood, collected in a trial of Ad26.COV2.S vaccine versus placebo. As DNA, the CDR3 is TGCGCCAGCAGCCACTTTGGACGTAACGGTCGGATCGAGCAGTACTTC. Translating gives CASSHFGRNGRIEQYF.